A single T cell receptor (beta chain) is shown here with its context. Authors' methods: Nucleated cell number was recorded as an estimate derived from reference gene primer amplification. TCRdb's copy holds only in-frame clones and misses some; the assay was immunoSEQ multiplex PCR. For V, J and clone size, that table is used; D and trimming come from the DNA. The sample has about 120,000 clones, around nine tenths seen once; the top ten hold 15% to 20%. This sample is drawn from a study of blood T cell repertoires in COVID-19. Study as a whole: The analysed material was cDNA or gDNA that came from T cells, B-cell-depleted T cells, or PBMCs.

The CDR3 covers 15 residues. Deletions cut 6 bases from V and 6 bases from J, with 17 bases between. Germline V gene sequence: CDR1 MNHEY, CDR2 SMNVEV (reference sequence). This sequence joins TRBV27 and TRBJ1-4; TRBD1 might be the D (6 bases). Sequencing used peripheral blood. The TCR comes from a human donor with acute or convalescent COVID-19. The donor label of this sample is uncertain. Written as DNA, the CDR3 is TGTGCCAGCAGCCGAGCGCACAGGGCGGATGAAAAACTGTTTTTT. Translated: CASSRAHRADEKLFF.